A single TCR beta chain is shown here with its context. What it recognizes is unknown. As for the donors, each was a healthy bone marrow donor. The CDR3 consists of 14 residues. Trimming took off 7 bases at V and 6 bases at J, with 16 bases between the two ends. CDR1 SNHLY and CDR2 FYNNEI come from the germline V gene. The data are from a study of cytomegalovirus exposure and HLA in healthy donors. General study findings and limits: A few CMV-associated chains were confirmed in vitro to be specific for CMV antigens.

PCR amplification relied on 60 Vbeta primers (plus 13 Jbeta primers). The data were produced by immunoSEQ multiplex PCR, yet TCRdb's version contains in-frame clones alone and is incomplete. The sample shows 150,000 or so clones, about 85% of them seen only once. Sample: PBMCs. The V call is TRBV2, the J call TRBJ2-1; TRBD2 is a possible D gene (5 bases). The sequence was collected from a man in his late teens or twenties in good health and CMV-seropositive. The CDR3 DNA reads as TGTGCCAGCAATTCCGGACTGCCGGGCAATGAGCAGTTCTTC. As protein: CASNSGLPGNEQFF.